Given below is one T cell receptor beta chain in context. The antigen remains undetermined. The data derive from a study of CD8 T cells in ankylosing spondylitis. Study-level findings and limits: Previously reported in reactive arthritis synovial fluid and blood were some of the motif variants.

This CDR3 is 13 amino acids long. The V gene's germline CDR1 is LNHDA and CDR2 SQIVND (reference sequence). Deletions cut 7 bases from V and 2 bases from J, with 9 bases between. TCRdb independently ran MiXCR on the 5' RACE reads; one entry per CDR3 protein. The sample shows around 250,000 distinct CDR3 sequences, 18% of them seen only once. The chain links TRBV19 to TRBJ2-1; no clear D gene. Specimen: blood, either unsorted or a sorted T cell fraction (not recorded which). This TCR derives from a male donor with ankylosing spondylitis or in good health (not recorded which). The CDR3 region has the DNA TGTGCCAGTAAACTCGGTGCCTACAATGAGCAGTTCTTC. Translating gives CASKLGAYNEQFF.